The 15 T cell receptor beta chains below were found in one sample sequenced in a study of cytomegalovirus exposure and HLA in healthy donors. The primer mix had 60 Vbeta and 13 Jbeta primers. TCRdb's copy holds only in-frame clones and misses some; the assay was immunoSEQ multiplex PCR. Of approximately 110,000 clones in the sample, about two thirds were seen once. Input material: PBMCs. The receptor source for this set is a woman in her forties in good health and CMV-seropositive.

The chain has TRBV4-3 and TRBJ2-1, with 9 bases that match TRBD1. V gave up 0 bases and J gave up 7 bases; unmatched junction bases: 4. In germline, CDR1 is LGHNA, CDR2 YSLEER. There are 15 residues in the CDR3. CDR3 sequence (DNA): TGCGCCAGCAGCCAAGAGGGACAGGGCTCTAATGAGCAGTTCTTC. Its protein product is CASSQEGQGSNEQFF.

The CDR3 reads CASSVADSSGNTIYF. The CDR3, as DNA: TGTGCCAGCAGCGTAGCAGACAGCTCTGGAAACACCATATATTTT. The chain joins TRBV9 to TRBJ1-3; D perhaps matches TRBD1 (5 bases). The V end was cut by 0 bases, the J end by 0 bases, with 7 bases between. Germline CDR1 reads SGDLS; CDR2 reads YYNGEE. The CDR3 spans 15 residues.

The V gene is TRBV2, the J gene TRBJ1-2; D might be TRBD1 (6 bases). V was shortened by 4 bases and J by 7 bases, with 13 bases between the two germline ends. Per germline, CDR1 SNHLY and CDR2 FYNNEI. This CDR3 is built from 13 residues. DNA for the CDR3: TGTGCCAGCAGTGTAACAGGGTCTGCTGGCTACACCTTC. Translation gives CASSVTGSAGYTF.

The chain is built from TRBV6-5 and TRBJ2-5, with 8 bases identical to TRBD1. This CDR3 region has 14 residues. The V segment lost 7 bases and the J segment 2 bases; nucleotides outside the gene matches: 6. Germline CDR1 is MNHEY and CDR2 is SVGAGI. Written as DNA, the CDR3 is TGTGCCAGCAACGACAGGGGAAAACAAGAGACCCAGTACTTC. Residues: CASNDRGKQETQYF.

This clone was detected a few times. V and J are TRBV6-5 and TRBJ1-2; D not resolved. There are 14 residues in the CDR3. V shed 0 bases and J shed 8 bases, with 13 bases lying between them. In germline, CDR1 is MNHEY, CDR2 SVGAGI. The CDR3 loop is CASSYSSRGYGYTF. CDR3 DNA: TGTGCCAGCAGTTACTCGAGTCGGGGATACGGCTACACCTTC.

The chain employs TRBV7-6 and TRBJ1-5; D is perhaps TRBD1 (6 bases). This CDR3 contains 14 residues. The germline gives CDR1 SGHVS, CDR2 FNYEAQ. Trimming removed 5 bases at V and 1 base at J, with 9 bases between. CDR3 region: CASSTGLSNQPQHF. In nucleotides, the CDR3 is TGTGCCAGCAGCACAGGGCTCAGCAATCAGCCCCAGCATTTT.

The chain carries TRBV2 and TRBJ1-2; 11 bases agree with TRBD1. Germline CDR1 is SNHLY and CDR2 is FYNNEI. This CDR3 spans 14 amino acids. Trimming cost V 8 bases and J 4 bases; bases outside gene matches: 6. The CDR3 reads CASLTGQGVYGYTF. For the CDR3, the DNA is TGTGCCAGCCTGACGGGACAGGGGGTCTATGGCTACACCTTC.

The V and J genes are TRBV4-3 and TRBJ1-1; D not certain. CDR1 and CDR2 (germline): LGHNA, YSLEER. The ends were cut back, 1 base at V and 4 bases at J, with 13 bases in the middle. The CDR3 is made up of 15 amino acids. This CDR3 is CASSQGSTRVTEAFF. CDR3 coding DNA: TGCGCCAGCAGCCAAGGCTCGACTAGGGTCACTGAAGCTTTCTTT.

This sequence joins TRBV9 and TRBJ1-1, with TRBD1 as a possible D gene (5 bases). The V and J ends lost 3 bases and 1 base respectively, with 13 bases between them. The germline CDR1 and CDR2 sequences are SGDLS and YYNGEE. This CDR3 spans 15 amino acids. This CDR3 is CASSATRDGNTEAFF. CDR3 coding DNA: TGTGCCAGCAGCGCGACCAGGGATGGGAACACTGAAGCTTTCTTT.

This CDR3 is CATQGAGSPLHF. The CDR3 nucleotides read TGTGCCACACAGGGGGCGGGTTCACCCCTCCACTTT. This chain uses TRBV10-3 with TRBJ1-6; 9 bases are a match to TRBD1. Germline CDR1 ENHRY, CDR2 SYGVKD. The CDR3 length is 12 residues. V shed 10 bases, J shed 9 bases, and the junction held 4 bases outside the gene matches.

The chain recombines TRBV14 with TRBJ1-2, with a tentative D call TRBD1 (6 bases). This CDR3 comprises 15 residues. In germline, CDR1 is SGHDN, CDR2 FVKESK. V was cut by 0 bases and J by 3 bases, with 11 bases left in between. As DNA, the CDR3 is TGTGCCAGCAGCCAAGATGGGGGCGTAGACTATGGCTACACCTTC. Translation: CASSQDGGVDYGYTF.

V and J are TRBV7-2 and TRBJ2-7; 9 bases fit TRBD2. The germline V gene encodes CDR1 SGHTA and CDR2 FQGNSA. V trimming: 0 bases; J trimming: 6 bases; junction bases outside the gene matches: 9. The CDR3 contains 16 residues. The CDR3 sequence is CASSLATAGGSLEQYF. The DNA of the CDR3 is TGTGCCAGCAGCTTAGCAACTGCGGGGGGGTCGCTCGAGCAGTACTTC.

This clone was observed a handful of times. CDR3 DNA: TGTGCCAGCAGTGACGAAGGAGGACAGCCTTATGGCTACACCTTC. Translating gives CASSDEGGQPYGYTF. The chain joins TRBV6-4 to TRBJ1-2; possible D gene TRBD1, 6 bases. V gave up 2 bases and J gave up 5 bases, with 15 bases separating them. The CDR3 consists of 15 residues. Germline V gene lookup returns CDR1 MRHNA and CDR2 SNTAGT.

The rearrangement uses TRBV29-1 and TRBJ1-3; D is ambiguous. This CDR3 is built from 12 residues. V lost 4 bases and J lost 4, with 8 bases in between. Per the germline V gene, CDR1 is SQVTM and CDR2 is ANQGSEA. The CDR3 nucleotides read TGCAGCGTTGTGGCACCCGGAAACACCATATATTTT. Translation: CSVVAPGNTIYF.

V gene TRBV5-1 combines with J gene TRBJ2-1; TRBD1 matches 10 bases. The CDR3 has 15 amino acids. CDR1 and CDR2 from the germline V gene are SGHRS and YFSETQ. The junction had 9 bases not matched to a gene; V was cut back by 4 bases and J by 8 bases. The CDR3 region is CASSAGQGQVDEQFF. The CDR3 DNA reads TGCGCCAGCAGCGCGGGACAGGGGCAGGTAGATGAGCAGTTCTTC.